This passage covers 23 T cell receptor beta chains from one sample sequenced in a study of blood T cell repertoires in COVID-19. Only in-frame clones appear in the TCRdb table, and some are missing; sequencing was by immunoSEQ multiplex PCR. The sample yields about 92,000 clones, less than 85% seen once. Sequencing was carried out using peripheral blood. The receptors come from a woman in her sixties or seventies with acute or convalescent COVID-19.

The chain carries TRBV2 and TRBJ2-7; possibly TRBD2 for D (5 bases). Trimming took 6 bases from V and 7 from J, leaving 10 bases between them. The CDR3 is 11 amino acids. Germline V CDR1 and CDR2: SNHLY, FYNNEI. CDR3 amino acids: CASRDSWEQYF. The CDR3 bases are TGTGCCAGCAGGGACTCCTGGGAGCAGTACTTC.

In the case of this clone: The CDR3 carries no conserved terminal phenylalanine or tryptophan, so it likely arises from a read error. V usage is TRBV28 and J usage is TRBJ1-2, with 11 bases aligning to TRBD1. This CDR3 is built from 17 residues. V lost 1 base and J lost 3; bases outside the gene matches: 7. Germline CDR1 MDHEN, CDR2 SYDVKM. The CDR3 nucleotides are TGTGCCAGCAGTTTATCGGACAGGGGGCTTAAGGACTATGGCTACACCCTC. This sequence encodes CASSLSDRGLKDYGYTL.

The chain joins TRBV5-1 to TRBJ2-7; D is perhaps TRBD1 (6 bases). This CDR3 has 17 amino acids. Germline V lookup: CDR1 SGHRS, CDR2 YFSETQ. The V end was cut by 0 bases, the J end by 0 bases, with 16 bases between. This CDR3 reads CASSLGSGTLYSYEQYF. CDR3 nucleotides: TGCGCCAGCAGCTTGGGGTCCGGGACACTTTACTCCTACGAGCAGTACTTC.

V usage is TRBV2 and J usage is TRBJ1-5; D gene uncertain. V was pared by 3 bases and J by 7 bases, with 16 bases between. The CDR3 length is 15 residues. Germline V gives CDR1 SNHLY, CDR2 FYNNEI. As DNA, the CDR3 is TGTGCCAGCAGTGAGTCCGATGGGAGGACGCAGCCCCAGCATTTT. Encoded protein: CASSESDGRTQPQHF.

This chain uses TRBV6-5 with TRBJ1-2; D is unclear. Germline loops: CDR1 MNHEY, CDR2 SVGAGI. This CDR3 has 14 amino acids. Trimming shortened V by 0 bases and J by 4 bases, and 9 bases separated the two germline ends. The CDR3 loop reads CASSYSATGYGYTF. The CDR3 DNA follows: TGTGCCAGCAGTTACTCGGCGACGGGCTATGGCTACACCTTC.

This sequence joins TRBV7-6 and TRBJ2-5; D might be TRBD2 (7 bases). CDR1 is SGHVS and CDR2 is FNYEAQ in the germline V gene. Trimming took 2 bases from V and 2 from J, leaving 15 bases between them. The CDR3 sequence is 16 residues long. CDR3 nucleotides: TGTGCCAGCAGCTTATCTGTCAGGGGAGGGCAAGAGACCCAGTACTTC. Amino acids: CASSLSVRGGQETQYF. Using reference TRBV7-6 and TRBJ2-5 for the parts outside the CDR3, the full variable domain is GAGVSQSPRYKVTKRGQDVALRCDPISGHVSLYWYRQALGQGPEFLTYFNYEAQQDKSGLPNDRFSAERPEGSISTLTIQRTEQRDSAMYRCASSLSVRGGQETQYFGPGTRLLVL.

The chain is built from TRBV5-1 and TRBJ2-1, with D perhaps matching TRBD2 (6 bases). The CDR3 runs 13 residues. The V gene's germline CDR1 is SGHRS and CDR2 YFSETQ. The V end was cut by 4 bases, the J end by 4 bases, with 9 bases between. The CDR3 protein is CASSGDFYNEQFF. The CDR3 region has the DNA TGCGCCAGCAGCGGGGACTTTTACAATGAGCAGTTCTTC.

This sequence joins TRBV7-9 and TRBJ2-5, with D possibly TRBD2 on 5 matching bases. This CDR3 spans 14 amino acids. Trimming took off 3 bases at V and 4 bases at J, with 12 bases between the two ends. Germline lookup yields CDR1 SEHNR and CDR2 FQNEAQ (reference sequence). CDR3 region: CASSFPAGLETQYF. The CDR3 DNA reads as TGTGCCAGCAGCTTCCCCGCGGGCCTAGAGACCCAGTACTTC.

CDR3 amino acids: CASSVARGSGELFF. The CDR3 bases are TGTGCCAGCAGCGTAGCGCGCGGAAGCGGGGAGCTGTTTTTT. V usage is TRBV9 and J usage is TRBJ2-2; D remains ambiguous. V was cut by 0 bases and J by 7 bases, with 10 bases left in between. Germline assignment: CDR1 SGDLS and CDR2 YYNGEE. The CDR3 loop spans 14 amino acids.

V and J are TRBV12-3 or TRBV12-4 and TRBJ1-1, with 8 positions matching TRBD1. The CDR3 is made up of 13 amino acids. V lost 6 bases and J lost 6; bases outside the gene matches: 6. The CDR3 here is CASSRDRTSEAFF. The CDR3 coding sequence is TGTGCCAGCAGCCGGGACAGGACCTCTGAAGCTTTCTTT.

The chain combines TRBV28 with TRBJ1-1, with a tentative D call TRBD1 (6 bases). The CDR3 contains 16 residues. V dropped 6 bases and J dropped 1 base, with 18 bases sitting between them. CDR1 is MDHEN and CDR2 is SYDVKM in the germline V gene. The CDR3 nucleotides are TGTGCCAGCAGCCCCGTCTCCACAGGGAGGAACACTGAAGCTTTCTTT. This encodes CASSPVSTGRNTEAFF.

This chain uses TRBV11-2 with TRBJ2-2; D gene uncertain. V was shortened by 4 bases and J by 1 base, with 7 bases between the two germline ends. Germline-derived CDR1 and CDR2 are SGHAT and FQNNGV. CDR3 length equals 14 residues. The CDR3 bases are TGTGCCAGCAGCTATGGGCTGAACACCGGGGAGCTGTTTTTT. The encoded protein is CASSYGLNTGELFF.

The rearrangement uses TRBV27 and TRBJ2-3; 11 positions match TRBD1. There are 17 residues in the CDR3. Germline CDR1 and CDR2: MNHEY and SMNVEV (reference sequence). The ends lost 5 bases at V and 6 bases at J; junction bases unmatched: 13. This CDR3 reads CASSRTGGAGLLDTQYF. CDR3 coding DNA: TGTGCCAGCAGTCGGACAGGGGGCGCAGGCTTGTTGGATACGCAGTATTTT.

The J gene is TRBJ1-5, the V gene TRBV19; TRBD1 matches at 12 bases. This CDR3 comprises 15 residues. The junction had 6 bases not matched to a gene; V was cut back by 5 bases and J by 7 bases. Per germline, CDR1 LNHDA and CDR2 SQIVND (reference sequence). CDR3 sequence reads: CASSVGTGGGQPQHF. CDR3 sequence (DNA): TGTGCCAGTAGTGTCGGGACAGGGGGCGGCCAGCCCCAGCATTTT.

The rearrangement uses TRBV4-1 and TRBJ2-3; a weak D match, TRBD2 (5 bases). V was trimmed by 1 base and J by 5 bases, leaving 25 bases between them. This CDR3 contains 19 residues. CDR1 MGHRA and CDR2 YSYEKL come from the germline V gene. CDR3 amino acids: CASSQGFFVEGLRGDTQYF. CDR3 nucleotides: TGCGCCAGCAGCCAAGGATTCTTCGTAGAGGGCCTCAGAGGAGATACGCAGTATTTT.

This rearrangement joins TRBV11-2 to TRBJ2-1; D gene uncertain. The V gene's germline CDR1 is SGHAT and CDR2 FQNNGV. The CDR3 is 12 amino acids. V dropped 6 bases and J dropped 6 bases, with 9 bases sitting between them. CDR3 nucleotide sequence: TGTGCCAGCAGTCTATTACGCAATGAGCAGTTCTTC. It is translated as CASSLLRNEQFF.

The chain is built from TRBV11-3 and TRBJ2-3; tentative D call: TRBD1 (6 bases). V lost 4 bases and J 5 bases, leaving 16 bases between the germline ends. The CDR3 loop spans 15 amino acids. The germline V gene has CDR1 SGHNT and CDR2 YENEEA. CDR3 nucleotide sequence: TGTGCCAGCAGCTCTGGGGGCCTGGTGGAAGATACGCAGTATTTT. This encodes CASSSGGLVEDTQYF.

This clone has a handful of counts. This sequence joins TRBV27 and TRBJ1-2; perhaps TRBD1 as D (5 bases). The CDR3 contains 13 residues. CDR1 and CDR2 from the germline V gene are MNHEY and SMNVEV (reference sequence). Trimming took off 3 bases at V and 2 bases at J, with 7 bases between the two ends. The CDR3 spells CASSLEGNYGYTF. The CDR3 nucleotides read TGTGCCAGCAGTTTGGAGGGGAACTATGGCTACACCTTC.

J is TRBJ2-3 and V is TRBV5-4; D is uncertain. Germline V gives CDR1 SGHNT, CDR2 YYREEE (reference sequence). V was cut by 2 bases and J by 6 bases, with 10 bases left in between. There are 13 residues in the CDR3. CDR3 nucleotides: TGTGCCAGCAGCTTATTTAGTTCCGATACGCAGTATTTT. Amino acids: CASSLFSSDTQYF.

The J gene is TRBJ1-1, the V gene TRBV7-9; D possibly corresponds to TRBD1 (5 bases). The germline V gene encodes CDR1 SEHNR and CDR2 FQNEAQ (reference sequence). The CDR3 spans 15 residues. V was pared by 1 base and J by 1 base, with 10 bases between. CDR3 amino acids: CASSLEKGSNTEAFF. The CDR3 DNA follows: TGTGCCAGCAGCTTAGAGAAGGGGTCGAACACTGAAGCTTTCTTT.

The chain joins TRBV18 to TRBJ1-4; no reliable D call. The ends were cut back, 3 bases at V and 0 bases at J, with 5 bases in the middle. The CDR3 is 14 residues long. The V gene's germline CDR1 is KGHSH and CDR2 LQKENI. CDR3 sequence: CASSPFATNEKLFF. The CDR3 nucleotides read TGTGCCAGCTCACCTTTCGCAACTAATGAAAAACTGTTTTTT.

The chain joins TRBV19 to TRBJ2-5; TRBD2 aligns across 9 bases. J gave up 4 bases and V 6 bases, and 6 bases lay outside the gene matches. The CDR3 has 14 amino acids. The germline V gene has CDR1 LNHDA and CDR2 SQIVND (reference sequence). The CDR3, as DNA: TGTGCCAGTAGGCCTAGCGGGGTTGGAGAGACCCAGTACTTC. Translated, it gives CASRPSGVGETQYF.

The chain employs TRBV18 and TRBJ2-7; perhaps TRBD1 as D (6 bases). The CDR3 consists of 13 residues. V was trimmed by 2 bases and J by 7 bases, leaving 12 bases between them. Germline CDR1 KGHSH, CDR2 LQKENI. The CDR3 coding sequence is TGTGCCAGCTCACCAGGGGGCACGGGAGAGCAGTACTTC. Amino acids: CASSPGGTGEQYF.